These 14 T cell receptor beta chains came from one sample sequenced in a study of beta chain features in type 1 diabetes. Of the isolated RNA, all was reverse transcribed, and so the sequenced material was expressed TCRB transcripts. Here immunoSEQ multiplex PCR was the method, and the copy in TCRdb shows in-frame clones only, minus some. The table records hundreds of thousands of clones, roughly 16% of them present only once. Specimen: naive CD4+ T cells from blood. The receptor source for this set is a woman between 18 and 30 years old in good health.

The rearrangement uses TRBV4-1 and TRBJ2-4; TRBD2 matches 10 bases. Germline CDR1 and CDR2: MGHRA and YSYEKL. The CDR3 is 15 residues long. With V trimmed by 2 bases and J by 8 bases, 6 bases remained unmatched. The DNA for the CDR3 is TGCGCCAGCAGCCAAACTAGCGGGAACACTTACATTCAGTACTTC. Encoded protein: CASSQTSGNTYIQYF.

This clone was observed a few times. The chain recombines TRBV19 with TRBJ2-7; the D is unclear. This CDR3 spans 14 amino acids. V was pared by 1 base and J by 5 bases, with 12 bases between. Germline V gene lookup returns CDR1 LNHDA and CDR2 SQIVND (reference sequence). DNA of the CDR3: TGTGCCAGTAGTATAGGCCTAGGGTTCAACGAGCAGTACTTC. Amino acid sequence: CASSIGLGFNEQYF.

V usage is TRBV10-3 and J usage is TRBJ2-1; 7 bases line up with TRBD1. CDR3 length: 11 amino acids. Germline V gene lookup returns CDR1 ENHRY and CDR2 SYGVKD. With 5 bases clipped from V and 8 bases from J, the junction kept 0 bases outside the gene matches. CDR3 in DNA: TGTGCCATCAGTCAGGGGGATGAGCAGTTCTTC. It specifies CAISQGDEQFF.

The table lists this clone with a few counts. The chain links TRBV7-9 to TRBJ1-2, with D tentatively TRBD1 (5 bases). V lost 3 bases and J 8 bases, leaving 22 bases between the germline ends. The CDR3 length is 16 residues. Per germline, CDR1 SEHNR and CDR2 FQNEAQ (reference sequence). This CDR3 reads CASSFQGALSISGYTF. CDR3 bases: TGTGCCAGCAGCTTCCAGGGTGCACTCTCCATTAGCGGCTACACCTTC.

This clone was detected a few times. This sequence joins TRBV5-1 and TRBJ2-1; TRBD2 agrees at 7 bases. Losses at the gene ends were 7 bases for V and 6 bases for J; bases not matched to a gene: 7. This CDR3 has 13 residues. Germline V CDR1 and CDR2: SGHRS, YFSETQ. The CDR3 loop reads CASHIGGSNEQFF. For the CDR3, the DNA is TGCGCCAGCCACATCGGGGGGAGCAATGAGCAGTTCTTC.

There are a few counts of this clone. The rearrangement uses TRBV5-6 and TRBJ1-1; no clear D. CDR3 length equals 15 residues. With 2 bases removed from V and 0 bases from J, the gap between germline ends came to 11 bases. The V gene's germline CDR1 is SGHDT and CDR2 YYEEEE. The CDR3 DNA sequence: TGTGCCAGCAGCTTTCGGTCAGTGATGAACACTGAAGCTTTCTTT. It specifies CASSFRSVMNTEAFF.

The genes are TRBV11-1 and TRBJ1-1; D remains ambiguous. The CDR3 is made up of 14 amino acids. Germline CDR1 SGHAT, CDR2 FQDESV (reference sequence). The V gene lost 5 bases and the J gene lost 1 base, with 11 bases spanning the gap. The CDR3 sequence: CASSKGQENTEAFF. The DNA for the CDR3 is TGTGCCAGCAGCAAAGGGCAGGAGAACACTGAAGCTTTCTTT.

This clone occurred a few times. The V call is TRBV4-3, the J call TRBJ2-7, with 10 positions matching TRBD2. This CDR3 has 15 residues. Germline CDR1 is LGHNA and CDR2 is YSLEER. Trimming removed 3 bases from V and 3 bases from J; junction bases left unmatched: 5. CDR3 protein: CASSHQASGSYEQYF. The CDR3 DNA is TGCGCCAGCAGCCATCAGGCTAGCGGGAGCTACGAGCAGTACTTC.

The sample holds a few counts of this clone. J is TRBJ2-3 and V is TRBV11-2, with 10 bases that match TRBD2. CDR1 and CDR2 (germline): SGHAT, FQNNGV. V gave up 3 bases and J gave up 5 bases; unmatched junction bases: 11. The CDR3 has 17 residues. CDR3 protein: CASSLRPSGRRVDTQYF. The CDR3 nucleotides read TGTGCCAGCAGCTTGAGGCCTAGCGGGAGAAGAGTAGATACGCAGTATTTT.

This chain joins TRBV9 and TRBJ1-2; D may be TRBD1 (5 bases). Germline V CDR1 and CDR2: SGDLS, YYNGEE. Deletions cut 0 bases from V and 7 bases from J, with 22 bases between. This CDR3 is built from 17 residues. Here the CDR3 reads CASSVEEGRWAPSGYTF. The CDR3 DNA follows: TGTGCCAGCAGCGTAGAAGAGGGGCGCTGGGCTCCTAGTGGCTACACCTTC.

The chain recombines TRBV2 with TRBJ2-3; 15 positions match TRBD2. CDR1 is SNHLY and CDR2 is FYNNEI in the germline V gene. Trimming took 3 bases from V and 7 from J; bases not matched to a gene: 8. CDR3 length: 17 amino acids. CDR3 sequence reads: CASSDRGGTSGRNTQYF. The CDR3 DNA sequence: TGTGCCAGCAGTGATCGAGGTGGGACTAGCGGGAGGAATACGCAGTATTTT.

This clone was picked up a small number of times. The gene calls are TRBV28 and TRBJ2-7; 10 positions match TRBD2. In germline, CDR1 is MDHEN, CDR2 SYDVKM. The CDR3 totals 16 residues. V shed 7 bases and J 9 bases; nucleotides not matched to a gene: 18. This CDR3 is CASTSSQGLAYSVQYF. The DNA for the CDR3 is TGTGCCAGCACCTCTTCCCAGGGACTAGCGTACTCTGTGCAGTACTTC. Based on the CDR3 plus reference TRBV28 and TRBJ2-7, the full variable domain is DVKVTQSSRYLVKRTGEKVFLECVQDMDHENMFWYRQDPGLGLRLIYFSYDVKMKEKGDIPEGYSVSREKKERFSLILESASTNQTSMYLCASTSSQGLAYSVQYFGPGTRLTVT.

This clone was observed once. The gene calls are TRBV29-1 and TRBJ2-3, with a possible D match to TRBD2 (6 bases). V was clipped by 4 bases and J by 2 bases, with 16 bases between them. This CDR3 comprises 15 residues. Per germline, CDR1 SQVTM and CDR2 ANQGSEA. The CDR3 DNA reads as TGCAGCGTTGGGAACGTCGCGGGATACACAGATACGCAGTATTTT. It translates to CSVGNVAGYTDTQYF.

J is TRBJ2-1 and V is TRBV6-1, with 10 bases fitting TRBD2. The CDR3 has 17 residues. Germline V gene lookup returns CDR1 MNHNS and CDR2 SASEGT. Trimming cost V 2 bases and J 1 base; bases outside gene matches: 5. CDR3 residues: CASSELAGVRSYNEQFF. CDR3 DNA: TGTGCCAGCAGTGAACTAGCGGGAGTCAGGTCCTACAATGAGCAGTTCTTC.